This T cell receptor (beta chain) was identified during a study of T-cell memory formation after mild COVID-19. Notes on the study in general: Contracting clones from day 15 to 85 showed balanced CD4/CD8; later expanders favored CD4+.

This clonotype was detected a few times. Its antigen is unidentified. TCRdb re-called the 5' RACE reads through MiXCR, storing one row per CDR3 protein. The table includes 250,000 to 300,000 distinct CDR3 sequences, 15% to 20% detected once. Sequenced material: PBMCs or a T cell subset sorted from them (not recorded which). The sequence was obtained from a man aged 18 to 29 who had mild COVID-19 (a few samples of this study predate the infection). Cell type and time point are not known.

The CDR3 sequence: CASSPEPVDYGYTF. CDR3 DNA sequence: TGTGCCAGCAGCCCAGAACCGGTGGACTATGGCTACACCTTC. The rearrangement links TRBV7-9 to TRBJ1-2; D gene uncertain. The CDR3 covers 14 residues. Trimming pared 5 bases from V and 3 bases from J, leaving 13 bases between. The germline gives CDR1 SEHNR, CDR2 FQNEAQ (reference sequence).